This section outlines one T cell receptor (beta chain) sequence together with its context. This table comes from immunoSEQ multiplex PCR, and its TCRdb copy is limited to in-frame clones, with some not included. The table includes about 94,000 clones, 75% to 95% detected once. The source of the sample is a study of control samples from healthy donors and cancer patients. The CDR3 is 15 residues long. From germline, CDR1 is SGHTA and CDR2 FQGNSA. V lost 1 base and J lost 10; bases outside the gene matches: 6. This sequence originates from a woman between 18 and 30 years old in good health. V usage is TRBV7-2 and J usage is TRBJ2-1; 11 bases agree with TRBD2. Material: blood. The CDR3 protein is CASSLDSGGADEQFF. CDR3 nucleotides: TGTGCCAGCAGCTTAGATAGCGGGGGGGCGGACGAGCAGTTCTTC.